This is a list of T cell receptor beta chains from one sample in a study of T cell responses to AZD1222 COVID-19 vaccine. Sequencing used immunoSEQ multiplex PCR; TCRdb keeps in-frame clones, though not all of them. The repertoire holds fewer than 150,000 clones, with around nine tenths as singletons. The sample in question was peripheral blood, obtained 28 days after the second AZD1222 dose. These receptors all come from an adult who received the AZD1222 COVID-19 vaccine. CDR3s include the opening cysteine and the closing phenylalanine or tryptophan. The D gene is left open where the match is weak. Clone size appears in some rows only: once, few, many, or a class for an expanded clone.

abundance	d_gene	v_gene	len	j_gene	CDR3nt	CDR3aa
.	TRBD1	TRBV5-4	15	TRBJ1-4	TGTGCCAGCAGCTTGCGCAGGGGGACTAATGAAAAACTGTTTTTT	CASSLRRGTNEKLFF
.	.	TRBV4-1	14	TRBJ1-1	TGCGCCAGCAGCCAAGATAGGAGGGCCACTGAAGCTTTCTTT	CASSQDRRATEAFF
.	TRBD1	TRBV5-5	15	TRBJ2-1	TGTGCCAGCAGCTTGGAGACAGGGGTATACAATGAGCAGTTCTTC	CASSLETGVYNEQFF
.	.	TRBV9	15	TRBJ1-2	TGTGCCAGCAGCGTAAACCCCCGGTCTAACTATGGCTACACCTTC	CASSVNPRSNYGYTF
.	.	TRBV12-5	17	TRBJ2-2	TGTGCTAGTGGTTCCAGTCAGGTCCTATTAAACACCGGGGAGCTGTTTTTT	CASGSSQVLLNTGELFF
.	TRBD1	TRBV27	13	TRBJ1-2	TGTGCCAGCAGCCCGGGACAGGGCTATGGCTACACCTTC	CASSPGQGYGYTF
.	TRBD2	TRBV2	10	TRBJ2-3	TGTGCCACCGAGCGGGAGACTACGTATTTT	CATERETTYF
.	.	TRBV10-2	12	TRBJ1-1	TGCGCCAGTCAGGACGCGTACACTGAAGCTTTCTTT	CASQDAYTEAFF
once	TRBD1	TRBV5-4	17	TRBJ1-4	TGTGCCAGCAGCTTGGTGACAGGGCTTGCAACTAATGAAAAACTGTTTTTT	CASSLVTGLATNEKLFF
.	.	TRBV5-1	15	TRBJ2-2	TGCGCCAGCAGCCTTAACAATTTCGGGACCGGGGAGCTGTTTTTT	CASSLNNFGTGELFF
.	.	TRBV11-2	10	TRBJ1-1	TGTGCCAGCAGCCCAGGGGAAGCTTTCTTT	CASSPGEAFF
.	.	TRBV4-2	16	TRBJ2-5	TGTGCCAGCAGCCCCGTCGGGGACTCAGCCCAAGAGACCCAGTACTTC	CASSPVGDSAQETQYF
.	TRBD1	TRBV5-1	16	TRBJ1-2	TGCGCCAGCAGCTCGGGACAGGGCGGTGCAGGATATGGCTACACCTTC	CASSSGQGGAGYGYTF
.	.	TRBV2	13	TRBJ1-5	TGTGCCAGCAATGGCATTCGGGTAGGGCCCCAGCATTTT	CASNGIRVGPQHF
.	.	TRBV12-3/TRBV12-4	11	TRBJ2-1	TGTGCCAGCAAGGATGAGGGACGACGGTTCTTC	CASKDEGRRFF
few	.	TRBV13	16	TRBJ2-5	TGTGCCAGCAGCTTGCAAGGGAGAGGGTTAGGAGAGACCCAGTACTTC	CASSLQGRGLGETQYF
.	TRBD2	TRBV27	18	TRBJ2-7	TGTGCCAGCAGTTTATCCTACCAAAGTCGGCTAGCGGGAGGTGAGCAGTACTTC	CASSLSYQSRLAGGEQYF